The 7 T cell receptor beta chains listed next were all sequenced from one sample in a study of pediatric ulcerative colitis. Some clones are missing from TCRdb's copy, which holds only in-frame ones; the method was immunoSEQ multiplex PCR. This table has over 35,000 clones, around 78% appearing once. The sample taken for sequencing was blood. These TCRs come from a girl under 18 with moderate ulcerative colitis.

This sequence joins TRBV19 and TRBJ1-1; the D is unclear. Trimming removed 6 bases from V and 1 base from J, with 9 bases in between. CDR1 and CDR2 from the germline V gene are LNHDA and SQIVND (reference sequence). This CDR3 is 13 amino acids long. The CDR3 nucleotides read TGTGCCAGTAGGCGTCTTACGAACACTGAAGCTTTCTTT. This gives the protein CASRRLTNTEAFF.

The V call is TRBV9, the J call TRBJ1-6, with D uncertain. V dropped 0 bases and J dropped 4 bases, with 2 bases sitting between them. The CDR3 totals 13 residues. Germline CDR1 SGDLS, CDR2 YYNGEE. The CDR3 DNA follows: TGTGCCAGCAGCGTAGAATATAATTCACCCCTCCACTTT. It specifies CASSVEYNSPLHF.

The table lists this clone with a count of one. The V and J genes are TRBV4-2 and TRBJ2-4, with 12 bases fitting TRBD2. The V segment lost 1 base and the J segment 8 bases; nucleotides outside the gene matches: 6. This CDR3 region has 16 residues. The germline CDR1 and CDR2 sequences are LGHNA and YNFKEQ. CDR3 sequence reads: CASSQGTSGAGDIQYF. The CDR3 DNA follows: TGTGCCAGCAGCCAAGGGACTAGCGGGGCGGGGGACATTCAGTACTTC.

This clone occurred a few times. V is TRBV20-1 and J is TRBJ1-1; unclear D gene. Trimming removed 4 bases from V and 5 bases from J, with 8 bases in between. Looked up from germline, CDR1 is DFQATT and CDR2 is SNEGSKA (reference sequence). The CDR3 is made up of 11 amino acids. The CDR3 bases are TGCAGTGCTAAGGTACTGACTGAAGCTTTCTTT. Its translation is CSAKVLTEAFF.

The J gene is TRBJ1-2, the V gene TRBV2; a possible D gene is TRBD1 (5 bases). Deletions cut 4 bases from V and 4 bases from J, with 16 bases between. The CDR3 runs to 15 residues. In germline, CDR1 is SNHLY, CDR2 FYNNEI. CDR3 in amino acids: CASSGGEGEPYGYTF. The DNA for the CDR3 is TGTGCCAGCAGTGGAGGGGAGGGTGAACCCTATGGCTACACCTTC.

The V and J genes are TRBV6-5 and TRBJ2-5; D gene unclear. The germline V gene has CDR1 MNHEY and CDR2 SVGAGI. Deletions cut 0 bases from V and 4 bases from J, with 6 bases between. The CDR3 is 13 residues long. The CDR3 sequence: CASSYSNVETQYF. In DNA form, the CDR3 reads TGTGCCAGCAGTTACTCAAACGTAGAGACCCAGTACTTC.

V and J are TRBV13 and TRBJ2-7; TRBD2 might be the D (6 bases). Germline CDR1 PRHDT, CDR2 FYEKMQ (reference sequence). The CDR3 totals 15 residues. Deletions cut 3 bases from V and 4 bases from J, with 16 bases between. The CDR3 loop reads CASSLTTGEEYEQYF. The CDR3 nucleotides are TGTGCCAGCAGCTTGACGACGGGAGAGGAATACGAGCAGTACTTC.